These 15 T cell receptor beta chains originate from one sample sequenced in a study of cytomegalovirus exposure and HLA in healthy donors. The PCR was carried out with 60 Vbeta primers and 13 Jbeta primers. Method: immunoSEQ multiplex PCR; TCRdb's copy keeps in-frame clones and lacks some. The sample includes roughly 190,000 clones, around nine tenths of them seen just once. The sample was PBMCs. These TCRs come from a woman in her late teens or twenties in good health and CMV-seronegative.

This clone was detected only once. The rearrangement joins TRBV30 to TRBJ2-3, with 13 positions matching TRBD2. V was clipped by 3 bases and J by 1 base; unmatched bases: 1. This CDR3 has 15 amino acids. Germline assignment: CDR1 GTSNPN and CDR2 SVGIG (reference sequence). The CDR3 DNA follows: TGTGCCTGGAGAACTAGCGGGGGGGGCACAGATACGCAGTATTTT. Translated: CAWRTSGGGTDTQYF.

The chain has TRBV9 and TRBJ1-5; 7 bases fit TRBD1. This CDR3 spans 14 amino acids. In germline, CDR1 is SGDLS, CDR2 YYNGEE. The trim removed 0 bases at V and 9 bases at J, leaving 6 bases unmatched. This chain's CDR3 is CASSVEDRYGPQHF. The CDR3 DNA reads as TGTGCCAGCAGCGTAGAGGACAGGTATGGGCCCCAGCATTTT. The variable domain in full, with the rest retrieved from reference TRBV9 and TRBJ1-5, is DSGVTQTPKHLITATGQRVTLRCSPRSGDLSVYWYQQSLDQGLQFLIQYYNGEERAKGNILERFSAQQFPDLHSELNLSSLELGDSALYFCASSVEDRYGPQHFGDGTRLSIL.

This clone was detected a few times. The genes are TRBV14 and TRBJ2-1; D not resolved. The germline CDR1 and CDR2 sequences are SGHDN and FVKESK. The CDR3 length is 12 residues. Trimming cost V 4 bases and J 10 bases, with 11 bases left between them. CDR3 DNA: TGTGCCAGCAGCCTCGTACTGGGCGAGCAGTTCTTC. Protein product: CASSLVLGEQFF.

This chain connects TRBV7-9 to TRBJ2-7; TRBD1 matches at 11 bases. V was clipped by 5 bases and J by 5 bases; unmatched bases: 5. Germline loops: CDR1 SEHNR, CDR2 FQNEAQ (reference sequence). The CDR3 length is 14 residues. Here the CDR3 DNA reads TGTGCCAGCAGCGCAGGACAGGGGGCCGACGAGCAGTACTTC. Protein sequence: CASSAGQGADEQYF.

The chain recombines TRBV4-2 with TRBJ2-1; a weak D match, TRBD2 (6 bases). Germline CDR1 reads LGHNA; CDR2 reads YNFKEQ. CDR3 size: 18 residues. With 5 bases removed from V and 0 bases from J, the gap between germline ends came to 20 bases. CDR3 nucleotide sequence: TGTGCCAGCAGCTCGGACCAGCGGGCCATAAGCTCCTACAATGAGCAGTTCTTC. Its protein product is CASSSDQRAISSYNEQFF.

V and J are TRBV27 and TRBJ2-5, with TRBD1 matching over 8 bases. Germline V lookup: CDR1 MNHEY, CDR2 SMNVEV (reference sequence). With 3 bases clipped from V and 4 bases from J, the junction kept 13 bases outside the gene matches. The CDR3 sequence is 17 residues long. CDR3 amino acids: CASSLRTLTGERETQYF. CDR3 DNA: TGTGCCAGCAGTTTGAGAACTTTGACAGGGGAGAGAGAGACCCAGTACTTC.

This clone was observed a handful of times. This sequence joins TRBV27 and TRBJ1-2, with a possible D match to TRBD1 (5 bases). The CDR3 sequence is 17 residues long. Trimming shortened V by 6 bases and J by 0 bases, and 20 bases separated the two germline ends. Germline V gene lookup returns CDR1 MNHEY and CDR2 SMNVEV (reference sequence). As DNA, the CDR3 is TGTGCCAGCAGCCTGTGGGGCCCCAGGGAAACTAACTATGGCTACACCTTC. Its protein is CASSLWGPRETNYGYTF.

J is TRBJ1-1 and V is TRBV5-6; weak D call: TRBD1 (6 bases). The germline V gene encodes CDR1 SGHDT and CDR2 YYEEEE. Trimming stripped 5 bases from V and 4 bases from J, with 15 bases between. The CDR3 consists of 14 residues. The CDR3 bases are TGTGCCAGCAGTTCTGCGGGGGGGCTCACTGAAGCTTTCTTT. Amino acids: CASSSAGGLTEAFF.

V gene TRBV28 combines with J gene TRBJ1-2; tentatively, D is TRBD1 (5 bases). V was cut by 3 bases and J by 8 bases, with 16 bases left in between. This CDR3 has 14 amino acids. From germline, CDR1 is MDHEN and CDR2 SYDVKM. The CDR3 DNA reads TGTGCCAGCAGTTTCATGGACCGGAGGGGAGGCTACACCTTC. Translation: CASSFMDRRGGYTF.

V and J are TRBV2 and TRBJ1-5; D not certain. Trimming pared 6 bases from V and 7 bases from J, leaving 16 bases between. Germline lookup yields CDR1 SNHLY and CDR2 FYNNEI. This CDR3 region has 14 residues. The CDR3 region has the DNA TGTGCCAGCAGCCTATTTGAGGGAAGGCAGCCCCAGCATTTT. Protein product: CASSLFEGRQPQHF.

Concerning this clone: A junction end diverges from the germline sequence, so it may reflect a read error. The V call is TRBV7-2, the J call TRBJ1-1; no clear D. The CDR3 loop spans 18 amino acids. Germline V gene sequence: CDR1 SGHTA, CDR2 FQGNSA. The CDR3 DNA reads as TGTGCCAGCAGGTCACTCCCCTCTCCTCTATCTACTAACACTGAAGTTTTCTTT. Encoded protein: CASRSLPSPLSTNTEVFF. Filled out from reference TRBV7-2 and TRBJ1-1, the complete variable domain reads GAGVSQSPSNKVTEKGKDVELRCDPISGHTALYWYRQSLGQGLEFLIYFQGNSAPDKSGLPSDRFSAERTGGSVSTLTIQRTQQEDSAVYLCASRSLPSPLSTNTEVFFGQGTRLTVV.

This chain uses TRBV7-2 with TRBJ2-1, with TRBD2 matching 14 bases. Germline assignment: CDR1 SGHTA and CDR2 FQGNSA. This CDR3 spans 15 amino acids. The V and J ends lost 4 bases and 8 bases, in that order; junction bases with no gene match: 4. CDR3 DNA: TGTGCCAGCAGCTCGGGACTAGCGGGAGCGGATGAGCAGTTCTTC. This sequence encodes CASSSGLAGADEQFF. The whole variable domain, remainder taken from reference TRBV7-2 and TRBJ2-1, is GAGVSQSPSNKVTEKGKDVELRCDPISGHTALYWYRQSLGQGLEFLIYFQGNSAPDKSGLPSDRFSAERTGGSVSTLTIQRTQQEDSAVYLCASSSGLAGADEQFFGPGTRLTVL.

V gene TRBV4-2 combines with J gene TRBJ2-5; D remains ambiguous. The CDR3 is 14 amino acids. The germline V gene has CDR1 LGHNA and CDR2 YNFKEQ. V was trimmed by 1 base and J by 4 bases, leaving 10 bases between them. As DNA, the CDR3 is TGTGCCAGCAGCCAAGGTGAACGTAGAGAGACCCAGTACTTC. This codes for CASSQGERRETQYF.

The chain couples TRBV28 to TRBJ1-6; 7 nucleotides match TRBD1. Trimming took 7 bases from V and 7 from J; bases not matched to a gene: 10. The germline V gene encodes CDR1 MDHEN and CDR2 SYDVKM. The CDR3 length is 15 residues. The CDR3 nucleotides are TGTGCCAGCACTCTAGGGACAGCTGGAAATTCACCCCTCCACTTT. Amino acid sequence: CASTLGTAGNSPLHF.

A remark on this clone: One end of the junction does not line up with germline, which may come from a read error. The rearrangement uses TRBV7-9 and TRBJ1-1; D is unresolved. The CDR3 loop spans 13 amino acids. The germline gives CDR1 SEHNR, CDR2 FQNEAQ (reference sequence). The CDR3 loop reads CSSSPPGNTEAFF. The CDR3, as DNA: TGTTCCAGCAGCCCACCGGGGAACACTGAAGCTTTCTTT.